The TCR beta chain described here comes from a study of HIV-infected children after antiretroviral therapy interruption (dated by TCRdb to 2018 to 2020). For the study in its entirety: Eight children were included: four on planned treatment interruption and four on continuous treatment, all with CD4+ count above 500 and viral load below 50 copies/ml. The interruption group had a median age of around 9.7 years, and the continuous treatment group had a median age of 8 years. Alongside measurements of thymic output, TCR repertoires of children on planned treatment interruption were compared with TCR repertoires of children on continuous antiretroviral treatment. Continuous-treatment samples were analyzed from corresponding weeks 0, 48 and 150. Most participating children had recorded exposure to EBV and CMV. In the interruption arm, samples were obtained at week 0, week 12, end of interruption (week 24 or 48), and about 3 years after study end.

The sample holds a few counts of this clonotype. The antigen it recognizes is unknown. No much larger clone exists at a distance of one base, and base qualities are not known. The sample's treatment or condition label is to be understood as: PENTA 11 planned treatment interruption arm or continuous ART arm. The participants were children from the United Kingdom between 2 and 15 years old who had been on ART with at least three drugs for 24 weeks or longer. Cryopreserved PBMCs containing at least 5 million viable cells were needed, and a few candidate patients were excluded because their viable PBMC yield was low. Using a FACSAria III cell sorter, naive CD4+ CD45RA+ CD45RO- T cells were FACS-sorted out of thawed PBMCs. The sorted cells were fixed, and RNA was then extracted with the RNeasy FFPE kit and afterward with the RNeasy Micro kit. The library was prepared using 3' RACE. TCR libraries were generated from RNA by a 3' RACE protocol incorporating unique molecular identifiers so that PCR amplification bias could be corrected. Up to roughly 12 amplicon libraries were pooled and sequenced on an Illumina MiSeq with v2 2x250 paired-end chemistry. The paper's data handling went like this. Decombinator was used to process the reads, assigning V and J genes and CDR3 and applying barcode-based correction of errors and PCR bias. Before the Gini coefficient was calculated with the R ineq package, repertoires were subsampled to the same depth. Three approaches were used to assess CDR3 similarity: GLIPH, Hamming distance and a shared triplet metric. The public reads were quality trimmed at Q25 with fastp and then assembled into clones with MiXCR by TCRdb, keeping productive beta chains. Merged by CDR3 protein, the rows form single entries marked with the most common genes and DNA. TCRdb assigned the V and J calls; the authors' analysis was not used. The sample table shows tens of thousands of distinct CDR3 sequences, and just over 6.5% are seen once. The ten largest account for roughly 0.87% of the sample.

Broad study findings and their caveats: An increase in the naive CD4+ Gini coefficient was observed by the end of treatment interruption, suggesting clonal expansion, and a return to baseline was observed by 3 years. In naive CD4+ repertoires of PTI patients, CDR3 sharing between time points fell after interruption began; many sequences were shared between end of interruption and 3 years later. Minor non-naive CD45RA+ populations, such as EMRA or stem memory cells, might be present among the sorted CD45RA+ naive cells. The small number of patients is a limitation, and caution is needed when interpreting the data.

This TCR came from a pool of human donors with HIV. Sample: CD45RA+ CD4+ T cells from PBMCs, pooled from several time points, taken from a donor given antiretroviral therapy, either interrupted or continuous. What the cell subset or site label conveys for this sample: naive CD4+ CD45RA+ CD45RO- T cells.

Here the CDR3 is given as CASTLRPGNTIYF. The DNA sequence follows: TGTGCCAGCACCTTGAGACCTGGAAACACCATATATTTT. The sequence joins TRBV7-2 to TRBJ1-3, with no D gene named confidently. V is pared back by 7 bases and J by 2 bases, with 9 bases lying between the germline termini. The CDR3 spans 13 residues, from the cysteine through the phenylalanine. Kept here is only the CDR3 DNA, which spans 39 bases and is read in frame from base 1. CDR1 is given as SGHTA and CDR2 as FQGNSA, both from the germline V gene.